Reported below is one T cell receptor (beta chain). Clones were read by immunoSEQ multiplex PCR, and TCRdb kept only the in-frame ones, dropping some. This sample has almost 550,000 clones; about four fifths occur once, and the top ten carry more than 0.01%. The sample originates from a study of shared T cell receptors in the human thymus. V lost 0 bases and J lost 5, with 10 bases in between. The germline CDR1 and CDR2 sequences are LGHNA and YNFKEQ. The CDR3 spans 15 residues. These data were likewise used in another study, on human thymus T cells. That work contributes: Infants, healthy and Finnish, who were having corrective surgery for congenital heart defects served as donors.

Source material: thymocytes. The chain combines TRBV4-2 with TRBJ1-4; weak D call: TRBD1 (5 bases). The sequence came from a boy under three years old with a congenital heart defect. Here the CDR3 DNA reads TGTGCCAGCAGCCAAGAATCAGGGATAAATGAAAAACTGTTTTTT. Amino acids: CASSQESGINEKLFF.